Listed here are 27 T cell receptor beta chains from one sample, sequenced in a study of T cell changes during pregnancy in multiple sclerosis. Repertoires were generated with immunoSEQ multiplex PCR, while TCRdb's copy carries only in-frame clones and drops some. The table has approximately 100,000 clones, 80% to 95% seen once. This material consisted of peripheral blood, taken in the second trimester of pregnancy. The receptor source for this set is a female donor with multiple sclerosis, enrolled in a pregnancy study.

The gene calls are TRBV18 and TRBJ1-3; a weak D match, TRBD1 (5 bases). This CDR3 spans 16 amino acids. Germline values: CDR1 KGHSH, CDR2 LQKENI. The V end lost 3 bases, the J end lost 0 bases, and 12 bases lay between the germline ends. The CDR3 bases are TGTGCCAGCTCACCTCAGGACAACGTCTCTGGAAACACCATATATTTT. Residues: CASSPQDNVSGNTIYF. Complete variable domain (other parts from reference TRBV18 and TRBJ1-3): NAGVMQNPRHLVRRRGQEARLRCSPMKGHSHVYWYRQLPEEGLKFMVYLQKENIIDESGMPKERFSAEFPKEGPSILRIQQVVRGDSAAYFCASSPQDNVSGNTIYFGEGSWLTVV.

This clone showed up just once. The V and J genes are TRBV19 and TRBJ1-4; a possible D gene is TRBD1 (6 bases). The CDR3 contains 15 residues. V shed 3 bases and J shed 4 bases, with 12 bases lying between them. Germline-derived CDR1 and CDR2 are LNHDA and SQIVND (reference sequence). The CDR3 reads CASSIWEQGNEKLFF. The CDR3 DNA reads TGTGCCAGTAGTATTTGGGAACAGGGTAATGAAAAACTGTTTTTT. The variable domain in full, with the rest retrieved from reference TRBV19 and TRBJ1-4, is DGGITQSPKYLFRKEGQNVTLSCEQNLNHDAMYWYRQDPGQGLRLIYYSQIVNDFQKGDIAEGYSVSREKKESFPLTVTSAQKNPTAFYLCASSIWEQGNEKLFFGSGTQLSVL.

The chain has TRBV7-9 and TRBJ2-7, with D uncertain. The V gene's germline CDR1 is SEHNR and CDR2 FQNEAQ (reference sequence). The CDR3 is 14 amino acids. V dropped 3 bases and J dropped 0 bases, with 9 bases sitting between them. The CDR3 DNA reads TGTGCCAGCAGCTTCGGATGGAGCTCCTACGAGCAGTACTTC. This codes for CASSFGWSSYEQYF. Full variable domain (rest looked up from reference TRBV7-9 and TRBJ2-7): DTGVSQNPRHKITKRGQNVTFRCDPISEHNRLYWYRQTLGQGPEFLTYFQNEAQLEKSRLLSDRFSAERPKGSFSTLEIQRTEQGDSAMYLCASSFGWSSYEQYFGPGTRLTVT.

V is TRBV4-1 and J is TRBJ1-5, with no clear D. Germline CDR1 MGHRA, CDR2 YSYEKL. The length of the CDR3 is 15 residues. V dropped 0 bases and J dropped 3 bases, with 9 bases sitting between them. CDR3 nucleotides: TGCGCCAGCAGCCAAGAGGAGTATTCCAATCAGCCCCAGCATTTT. This codes for CASSQEEYSNQPQHF.

V gene TRBV4-3 combines with J gene TRBJ2-2, with 8 nucleotides matching TRBD1. The junction had 8 bases not matched to a gene; V was cut back by 1 base and J by 7 bases. In germline, CDR1 is LGHNA, CDR2 YSLEER. This CDR3 contains 16 residues. The CDR3 is CASSQAAGGYGGELFF. In DNA, the CDR3 is TGCGCCAGCAGCCAAGCGGCAGGGGGCTATGGCGGGGAGCTGTTTTTT.

The gene calls are TRBV5-1 and TRBJ1-3; 9 bases match TRBD1. CDR1 is SGHRS and CDR2 is YFSETQ in the germline V gene. This CDR3 contains 18 residues. The ends lost 0 bases at V and 2 bases at J; junction bases unmatched: 9. The CDR3 region is CASSLDAGQGVTGNTIYF. The CDR3 DNA sequence: TGCGCCAGCAGCTTGGACGCGGGACAGGGTGTAACTGGAAACACCATATATTTT.

The chain has TRBV6-6 and TRBJ1-2, with TRBD1 matching over 10 bases. Germline loops: CDR1 MNHNY, CDR2 SVGAGI (reference sequence). This CDR3 is built from 14 residues. V was clipped by 4 bases and J by 4 bases; unmatched bases: 3. CDR3 in DNA: TGTGCCAGCAGTTTTAGGACAGGGGGCTATGGCTACACCTTC. Protein sequence: CASSFRTGGYGYTF.

V usage is TRBV28 and J usage is TRBJ1-1, with TRBD1 matching 7 bases. V shed 5 bases, J shed 10 bases, and the junction held 7 bases outside the gene matches. The CDR3 is made up of 12 amino acids. Looked up from germline, CDR1 is MDHEN and CDR2 is SYDVKM. This chain's CDR3 is CASSKTTGVAFF. CDR3 DNA: TGTGCCAGCAGTAAGACTACAGGGGTAGCTTTCTTT.

V and J are TRBV7-8 and TRBJ2-7, with 8 nucleotides matching TRBD1. The CDR3 has 17 amino acids. Germline lookup yields CDR1 SGHVS and CDR2 FQNEAQ. Trimming removed 4 bases from V and 2 bases from J; junction bases left unmatched: 13. The CDR3 bases are TGTGCCAGCAGCTGGGGCTACAGGGGGAGTAATCCCTACGAGCAGTACTTC. Translating gives CASSWGYRGSNPYEQYF. Full variable domain (remainder filled in from reference TRBV7-8 and TRBJ2-7): GAGVSQSPRYKVAKRGQDVALRCDPISGHVSLFWYQQALGQGPEFLTYFQNEAQLDKSGLPSDRFFAERPEGSVSTLKIQRTQQEDSAVYLCASSWGYRGSNPYEQYFGPGTRLTVT.

This chain links TRBV5-5 with TRBJ2-3, with 8 bases lining up with TRBD1. The CDR3 consists of 14 residues. Germline V gene data show CDR1 as SGHKS and CDR2 as YYEKEE (reference sequence). V shed 3 bases and J 4 bases; nucleotides not matched to a gene: 4. The CDR3 coding sequence is TGTGCCAGCAGCTGGAGGACAGGGCCAGATACGCAGTATTTT. Its protein product is CASSWRTGPDTQYF.

The rearrangement joins TRBV5-1 to TRBJ2-7; D not certain. The CDR3 totals 14 residues. The V end was cut by 0 bases, the J end by 4 bases, with 11 bases between. The V gene's germline CDR1 is SGHRS and CDR2 YFSETQ. The CDR3 DNA reads as TGCGCCAGCAGCTTGGGGCCGACTGATTACGAGCAGTACTTC. Translating gives CASSLGPTDYEQYF. Full variable domain (rest looked up from reference TRBV5-1 and TRBJ2-7): KAGVTQTPRYLIKTRGQQVTLSCSPISGHRSVSWYQQTPGQGLQFLFEYFSETQRNKGNFPGRFSGRQFSNSRSEMNVSTLELGDSALYLCASSLGPTDYEQYFGPGTRLTVT.

This clone was recorded once. The V call is TRBV30, the J call TRBJ1-2, with unresolved D. The CDR3 spans 12 residues. Trimming took off 2 bases at V and 1 base at J, with 5 bases between the two ends. CDR1 is GTSNPN, CDR2 SVGIG, per germline (reference sequence). CDR3 protein: CAWSPFNYGYTF. CDR3 DNA: TGTGCCTGGAGTCCATTTAACTATGGCTACACCTTC.

In this sample, this clone turned up once. V usage is TRBV18 and J usage is TRBJ2-5; perhaps TRBD2 as D (5 bases). The CDR3 contains 14 residues. Per germline, CDR1 KGHSH and CDR2 LQKENI. Trimming shortened V by 3 bases and J by 1 base, and 9 bases separated the two germline ends. CDR3 residues: CASSPNGVQETQYF. The CDR3 DNA is TGTGCCAGCTCACCCAACGGGGTCCAAGAGACCCAGTACTTC.

The V call is TRBV9, the J call TRBJ2-1; 10 bases fit TRBD2. The CDR3 sequence is 16 residues long. The ends lost 3 bases at V and 9 bases at J; junction bases unmatched: 12. The germline V gene has CDR1 SGDLS and CDR2 YYNGEE. The CDR3 DNA follows: TGTGCCAGCAGCGCCCTAGCGGGAGCGGGGGGAGGTGAGCAGTTCTTC. Amino acids: CASSALAGAGGGEQFF.

The chain couples TRBV7-3 to TRBJ2-1; the D gene is possibly TRBD2 (6 bases). Trimming stripped 3 bases from V and 8 bases from J, with 11 bases between. Germline V gene data show CDR1 as SGHTA and CDR2 as FQGTGA. The CDR3 is 13 residues long. The chain's CDR3 is CASSFPGVDEQFF. In DNA, the CDR3 is TGTGCCAGCAGCTTCCCGGGGGTGGATGAGCAGTTCTTC.

The CDR3 loop is CASSLHDRDNQPQHF. CDR3 bases: TGTGCCAGCAGTCTGCACGACAGGGATAATCAGCCCCAGCATTTT. The chain has TRBV28 and TRBJ1-5, with 7 bases identical to TRBD1. Germline V gene sequence: CDR1 MDHEN, CDR2 SYDVKM. After removal of 5 bases from V and 4 bases from J, the junction contained 8 bases not matched to a gene. The CDR3 covers 15 residues.

This chain connects TRBV4-3 to TRBJ2-1, with D possibly matching TRBD2 (6 bases). CDR3 size: 18 residues. Trimming removed 0 bases at V and 8 bases at J, with 23 bases between. From germline, CDR1 is LGHNA and CDR2 YSLEER. CDR3 sequence: CASSQDGPELAFWDEQFF. The CDR3 DNA reads as TGCGCCAGCAGCCAAGATGGACCGGAACTAGCCTTCTGGGATGAGCAGTTCTTC.

The chain has TRBV27 and TRBJ2-1; TRBD1 matches 11 bases. In germline, CDR1 is MNHEY, CDR2 SMNVEV (reference sequence). This CDR3 spans 17 amino acids. V dropped 2 bases and J dropped 5; count of bases not matched to a gene: 8. The CDR3 here is CASSLLSGQGANNEQFF. DNA for the CDR3: TGTGCCAGCAGTTTACTGTCAGGACAGGGGGCTAACAATGAGCAGTTCTTC.

The chain joins TRBV5-4 to TRBJ2-1; 7 positions agree with TRBD2. This CDR3 contains 15 residues. Looked up from germline, CDR1 is SGHNT and CDR2 is YYREEE (reference sequence). The J segment lost 2 bases and the V segment lost 0 bases, leaving 2 bases of the junction unmatched. The CDR3 spells CASSLVGGPYNEQFF. The CDR3, as DNA: TGTGCCAGCAGCTTGGTGGGAGGGCCCTACAATGAGCAGTTCTTC.

V usage is TRBV28 and J usage is TRBJ2-7, with D maybe TRBD2 (7 bases). CDR3 length: 14 amino acids. Deletions cut 4 bases from V and 2 bases from J, with 12 bases between. Germline V CDR1 and CDR2: MDHEN, SYDVKM. Written as DNA, the CDR3 is TGTGCCAGCAGTTCCCCCGGGGGGCCCTACGAGCAGTACTTC. Protein: CASSSPGGPYEQYF.

The chain uses TRBV11-2 and TRBJ2-1; D ambiguous. Trimming removed 1 base at V and 3 bases at J, with 4 bases between. The CDR3 loop spans 13 amino acids. Germline values: CDR1 SGHAT, CDR2 FQNNGV. CDR3: CASSLGVYNEQFF. CDR3 coding DNA: TGTGCCAGCAGCTTAGGCGTCTACAATGAGCAGTTCTTC.

This chain uses TRBV7-8 with TRBJ2-2, with D possibly matching TRBD2 (6 bases). Trimming removed 4 bases from V and 4 bases from J, with 13 bases in between. Germline V gives CDR1 SGHVS, CDR2 FQNEAQ. The CDR3 totals 15 residues. CDR3 loop: CASSSRGRGTGELFF. In nucleotides, the CDR3 is TGTGCCAGCAGCTCACGGGGGAGAGGCACCGGGGAGCTGTTTTTT.

This sequence joins TRBV28 and TRBJ2-7; TRBD1 agrees at 12 bases. The CDR3 is 16 residues long. Germline assignment: CDR1 MDHEN and CDR2 SYDVKM. J lost 4 bases, V lost 2 bases, and 6 bases had no gene match. Written as DNA, the CDR3 is TGTGCCAGCAGTTTAGGTCCGGGACAGGGGGCTTACGAGCAGTACTTC. Its protein product is CASSLGPGQGAYEQYF.

The chain uses TRBV19 and TRBJ1-5, with 12 bases aligning to TRBD1. The CDR3 consists of 18 residues. CDR1 and CDR2 (germline): LNHDA, SQIVND (reference sequence). With V trimmed by 3 bases and J by 7 bases, 13 bases remained unmatched. The CDR3 sequence is CASSIPFAGTGGRQPQHF. For the CDR3, the DNA is TGTGCCAGTAGTATTCCTTTTGCCGGGACAGGGGGCCGGCAGCCCCAGCATTTT.

The chain uses TRBV29-1 and TRBJ1-3; possibly TRBD1 for D (6 bases). The CDR3 spans 14 residues. V shed 4 bases and J shed 4 bases, with 14 bases lying between them. Germline loops: CDR1 SQVTM, CDR2 ANQGSEA. CDR3 in DNA: TGCAGCGTTGGAGGCGGGGGGCGAGGAAACACCATATATTTT. Amino acid sequence: CSVGGGGRGNTIYF. Using reference TRBV29-1 and TRBJ1-3 for the parts outside the CDR3, the full variable domain is SAVISQKPSRDICQRGTSLTIQCQVDSQVTMMFWYRQQPGQSLTLIATANQGSEATYESGFVIDKFPISRPNLTFSTLTVSNMSPEDSSIYLCSVGGGGRGNTIYFGEGSWLTVV.

J is TRBJ2-1 and V is TRBV4-2; possible D gene TRBD1, 5 bases. The V gene lost 0 bases and the J gene lost 4 bases, with 10 bases spanning the gap. Germline values: CDR1 LGHNA, CDR2 YNFKEQ. This CDR3 is built from 15 residues. CDR3 residues: CASSQDKGDYNEQFF. The CDR3, as DNA: TGTGCCAGCAGCCAAGATAAAGGGGATTACAATGAGCAGTTCTTC.

This clone occurred once. The gene calls are TRBV6-5 and TRBJ2-7, with a tentative D call TRBD2 (5 bases). The CDR3 runs to 14 residues. Trimming pared 6 bases from V and 4 bases from J, leaving 16 bases between. Germline lookup yields CDR1 MNHEY and CDR2 SVGAGI. CDR3: CASRPRTPPYEQYF. The DNA for the CDR3 is TGTGCCAGCAGGCCCAGGACTCCCCCGTACGAGCAGTACTTC.